A single sample is the source of the 9 T cell receptor beta chains below, sequenced in a study of control samples from healthy donors and cancer patients. Sequencing was performed with immunoSEQ multiplex PCR; in TCRdb, only in-frame clones are kept and a portion is missing. The table records roughly 80,000 clones, roughly 91% of them present only once. The sample was blood. The receptors were gathered from a man aged 45-60 years in good health.

V usage is TRBV19 and J usage is TRBJ1-5; D unclear. V was trimmed by 2 bases and J by 0 bases, leaving 8 bases between them. The CDR3 has 15 amino acids. CDR1 LNHDA and CDR2 SQIVND come from the germline V gene (reference sequence). CDR3 nucleotide sequence: TGTGCCAGTAGTATAATATCGACTAGCAATCAGCCCCAGCATTTT. This translates into CASSIISTSNQPQHF.

This clone was counted once. Germline is not matched at one junction end, which may reflect a read error. The chain employs TRBV7-7 and TRBJ2-3, with 13 bases aligning to TRBD2. The length of the CDR3 is 18 residues. Germline CDR1 SSHAT, CDR2 FNYEAQ (reference sequence). The CDR3 is CASSPLTSGGPGGMAQYF. The DNA of the CDR3 is TGTGCTAGCAGCCCGTTGACTAGCGGGGGGCCAGGCGGAATGGCGCAGTATTTT.

The genes are TRBV2 and TRBJ1-3; TRBD1 aligns across 10 bases. This CDR3 spans 17 amino acids. Germline assignment: CDR1 SNHLY and CDR2 FYNNEI. The ends lost 6 bases at V and 0 bases at J; junction bases unmatched: 8. The CDR3 nucleotides are TGTGCCAGCAGCAGACAGGGGGCTTTGAACTCTGGAAACACCATATATTTT. It specifies CASSRQGALNSGNTIYF.

The chain has TRBV14 and TRBJ2-5; tentative D call: TRBD1 (6 bases). This CDR3 is built from 17 residues. The germline V gene encodes CDR1 SGHDN and CDR2 FVKESK. Trimming shortened V by 3 bases and J by 0 bases, and 17 bases separated the two germline ends. In nucleotides, the CDR3 is TGTGCCAGCAGCCATATGAGGGACACCGCGTACCAAGAGACCCAGTACTTC. Protein: CASSHMRDTAYQETQYF.

This chain joins TRBV3-1 (or the pseudogene TRBV3-2) and TRBJ1-6, with D maybe TRBD1 (5 bases). This CDR3 has 13 residues. V was pared by 7 bases and J by 7 bases, with 11 bases between. Germline V gene data show CDR1 as LGHDT and CDR2 as YNNKEL (reference sequence). CDR3 sequence: CASKAGTNSPLHF. CDR3 nucleotides: TGTGCCAGCAAGGCTGGGACGAATTCACCCCTCCACTTT.

This chain links TRBV7-9 with TRBJ2-7; possible D gene TRBD2, 6 bases. V lost 5 bases to trimming and J lost 4 bases, with 6 bases between them. There are 11 residues in the CDR3. Germline V CDR1 and CDR2: SEHNR, FQNEAQ (reference sequence). Here the CDR3 reads CASSRGYEQYF. The CDR3, as DNA: TGTGCCAGCAGCCGGGGGTACGAGCAGTACTTC.

The V and J genes are TRBV11-2 and TRBJ2-7, with D perhaps assigned TRBD1 or TRBD2 (5 bases each). V lost 0 bases, J lost 0 bases, and 12 bases lay in between. Germline V gene data show CDR1 as SGHAT and CDR2 as FQNNGV. The CDR3 covers 16 residues. The CDR3 reads CASSLDSGTSSYEQYF. Here the CDR3 DNA reads TGTGCCAGCAGCTTAGATTCCGGGACGAGCTCCTACGAGCAGTACTTC.

This chain links TRBV24-1 with TRBJ1-2; D gene ambiguous. The CDR3 has 13 residues. V gave up 5 bases and J gave up 0 bases, with 6 bases separating them. The V gene's germline CDR1 is KGHDR and CDR2 SFDVKD. The CDR3 DNA reads as TGTGCCACCAGTGGTCACGCTAACTATGGCTACACCTTC. It translates to CATSGHANYGYTF.

This clone was seen only a few times. The CDR3 loop reads CASSAGISYEQYF. In DNA, the CDR3 is TGCGCCAGCAGCGCTGGGATTTCCTACGAGCAGTACTTC. The V and J genes are TRBV10-1 and TRBJ2-7; no clear D gene. The CDR3 is 13 amino acids. Germline V gene lookup returns CDR1 WNHNN and CDR2 SYGVQD (reference sequence). The germline V and J ends were trimmed by 6 bases and 1 base, with 10 bases remaining between them.